The rows below give T cell receptor beta chains drawn from one sample of a study of blood T cell repertoires in COVID-19. TCRdb's table, derived via immunoSEQ multiplex PCR, lists solely in-frame clones and lacks some. The table has around 200,000 clones, approximately 89% seen once. Sequencing was performed on peripheral blood. The source is a man aged 40-55 years with active or convalescent COVID-19. Each CDR3 is given with its conserved first and last residue. Each record gives: D gene, clone size, V gene, J gene, CDR3 protein, CDR3 DNA. The D gene is left open where the match is weak. Size values are once, few and many counts, or a class for expanded clones, and some rows have none.

NA	NA	TRBV7-9	TRBJ2-1	CASSLTAGAPGDEQFF	TGTGCCAGCAGCTTAACCGCGGGGGCCCCTGGGGATGAGCAGTTCTTC
NA	NA	TRBV27	TRBJ1-4	CASSFRYSNEKLFF	TGTGCCAGCAGTTTCCGGTATTCTAATGAAAAACTGTTTTTT
TRBD1	NA	TRBV27	TRBJ2-7	CASSLRQGDEQYF	TGTGCCAGCAGTTTAAGACAGGGGGACGAGCAGTACTTC
NA	NA	TRBV30	TRBJ1-2	CAWSLHGGAPGGYTF	TGTGCCTGGAGTCTACATGGCGGGGCTCCGGGGGGCTACACCTTC
NA	NA	TRBV5-1	TRBJ2-3	CASSPVVGTSTDTQYF	TGCGCCAGCAGCCCGGTCGTAGGGACTAGCACAGATACGCAGTATTTT
TRBD1	NA	TRBV10-1	TRBJ1-2	CASLTGGGYTF	TGCGCCAGCCTGACAGGGGGTGGCTACACCTTC
TRBD1	NA	TRBV28	TRBJ1-5	CASARYRGLKPDSNQPQHF	TGTGCCAGCGCACGATACAGGGGGCTTAAACCAGATAGCAATCAGCCCCAGCATTTT
NA	NA	TRBV6-2/TRBV6-3	TRBJ2-1	CASSSGHYNEQFF	TGTGCCAGCAGTTCTGGACACTACAATGAGCAGTTCTTC
TRBD2	NA	TRBV13	TRBJ2-3	CASSSGLATDTQYF	TGTGCCAGCAGCTCCGGACTAGCAACAGATACGCAGTATTTT
NA	NA	TRBV21-1	TRBJ2-2	CASSKDPTTGSNTGELFF	TGTGCCAGCAGCAAAGATCCCACGACAGGGTCGAACACCGGGGAGCTGTTTTTT
NA	NA	TRBV20-1	TRBJ1-5	CSASGGRLNQPQHF	TGCAGTGCTAGTGGGGGCAGGCTCAATCAGCCCCAGCATTTT
TRBD2	NA	TRBV6-5	TRBJ2-7	CASSTASGTYEQYF	TGTGCCAGCAGTACGGCTAGCGGTACCTACGAGCAGTACTTC
NA	NA	TRBV7-8	TRBJ2-2	CASSLSRGLIRTGELFF	TGTGCCAGCAGCCTCAGCCGAGGGTTAATTCGGACCGGGGAGCTGTTTTTT
TRBD1	NA	TRBV9	TRBJ1-1	CASSAKGQPRTEAFF	TGTGCCAGCAGCGCGAAGGGACAGCCGAGGACTGAAGCTTTCTTT
TRBD1	NA	TRBV19	TRBJ1-4	CASSSGQAPEKLFF	TGTGCCAGTAGTTCTGGACAGGCACCAGAAAAACTGTTTTTT
TRBD1	NA	TRBV9	TRBJ2-7	CASSPGQANEQYF	TGTGCCAGCAGCCCTGGACAGGCCAACGAGCAGTACTTC
NA	once	TRBV19	TRBJ1-5	CASSMEGNQPQHF	TGTGCCAGTAGTATGGAGGGTAATCAGCCCCAGCATTTT
NA	NA	TRBV9	TRBJ1-6	CASSVSVGIPGDNSPLHF	TGTGCCAGCAGCGTAAGTGTCGGCATCCCGGGAGATAATTCACCCCTCCACTTT
TRBD1	NA	TRBV7-3	TRBJ1-2	CASSLDRGLDYGYTF	TGTGCCAGCAGCTTAGACAGGGGGCTTGACTATGGCTACACCTTC
NA	NA	TRBV6-5	TRBJ1-4	CASSPGRVTNEKLFF	TGTGCCAGCAGTCCTGGGAGGGTAACTAATGAAAAACTGTTTTTT
NA	NA	TRBV7-9	TRBJ1-3	CASSLATGASGNTIYF	TGTGCCAGCAGCTTGGCAACAGGAGCCTCTGGAAACACCATATATTTT
TRBD2	NA	TRBV19	TRBJ2-5	CASSMASGGGLGETQYF	TGTGCCAGTAGTATGGCTAGCGGGGGAGGGCTGGGAGAGACCCAGTACTTC
TRBD2	NA	TRBV6-5	TRBJ2-1	CASSYGGGAENEQFF	TGTGCCAGCAGTTACGGCGGGGGGGCCGAAAATGAGCAGTTCTTC